Following are 10 T cell receptor beta chains from one sample sequenced in a study of shared clonotypes between healthy human individuals. The assay was immunoSEQ multiplex PCR, and TCRdb's table has in-frame clones only and misses some. The table shows about 600,000 clones, with 95% to 98% occurring only once. Positive CCR7 selection of CD45RO-negative cells yielded the naive CD8 cells, and terminally differentiated effector memory CD45RA+ cells were excluded. Sequencing used naive CD8+ T cells sorted from blood. These receptors were collected from a man in his thirties or forties in good health.

The genes are TRBV9 and TRBJ2-1, with TRBD2 matching 8 bases. CDR3 size: 19 residues. V was pared by 0 bases and J by 5 bases, with 16 bases of the junction left unmatched. The germline CDR1 and CDR2 sequences are SGDLS and YYNGEE. The DNA for the CDR3 is TGTGCCAGCAGCGTAGTGGATAGCGGGATATCGGGCCTCAACAATGAGCAGTTCTTC. Protein sequence: CASSVVDSGISGLNNEQFF.

Here the CDR3 DNA reads TGTGCCAGCAGCTTAGATCCTAGAGGTCAGCCCCAGCATTTT. Translated: CASSLDPRGQPQHF. The gene calls are TRBV7-2 and TRBJ1-5; D is uncertain. Germline CDR1 and CDR2: SGHTA and FQGNSA. This CDR3 has 14 residues. The V end was cut by 1 base, the J end by 6 bases, with 10 bases between.

The rearrangement uses TRBV9 and TRBJ2-1, with TRBD2 identical over 7 bases. The CDR3 spans 15 residues. The J segment lost 5 bases and the V segment lost 4 bases, leaving 9 bases of the junction unmatched. Germline CDR1 and CDR2: SGDLS and YYNGEE. This CDR3 is CASSLRGLSNNEQFF. The CDR3 region has the DNA TGTGCCAGCAGCCTCCGGGGACTATCAAACAATGAGCAGTTCTTC.

This rearrangement joins TRBV7-9 to TRBJ1-1; no firm D call. The CDR3 runs 14 residues. Germline values: CDR1 SEHNR, CDR2 FQNEAQ (reference sequence). The germline V and J ends were trimmed by 5 bases and 1 base, with 11 bases remaining between them. This chain's CDR3 is CASSPRGENTEAFF. The DNA for the CDR3 is TGTGCCAGCAGCCCCCGCGGGGAGAACACTGAAGCTTTCTTT.

J is TRBJ2-1 and V is TRBV28; TRBD2 is a possible D gene (6 bases). Germline V CDR1 and CDR2: MDHEN, SYDVKM. Trimming left V 1 base short and J 4 bases short, with 11 bases between. The CDR3 has 15 amino acids. CDR3 coding DNA: TGTGCCAGCAGTTTATTGGTAGCGGCGTACAATGAGCAGTTCTTC. This codes for CASSLLVAAYNEQFF.

The chain links TRBV19 to TRBJ2-7; TRBD1 might be the D (5 bases). Trimming removed 5 bases from V and 0 bases from J, with 11 bases in between. The CDR3 loop spans 14 amino acids. From germline, CDR1 is LNHDA and CDR2 SQIVND (reference sequence). CDR3 DNA: TGTGCCAGTAGTTACAGGTTCGACTCCTACGAGCAGTACTTC. Translated: CASSYRFDSYEQYF.

The chain employs TRBV27 and TRBJ1-1; D is ambiguous. Germline V CDR1 and CDR2: MNHEY, SMNVEV (reference sequence). Trimming took 8 bases from V and 0 from J, leaving 7 bases between them. The length of the CDR3 is 12 residues. CDR3 sequence: CASGRMNTEAFF. The CDR3 nucleotides are TGTGCCAGCGGTCGGATGAACACTGAAGCTTTCTTT.

The CDR3 protein is CASSLDQVNYGYTF. CDR3 DNA sequence: TGTGCCAGCAGCTTGGATCAGGTGAACTATGGCTACACCTTC. V is TRBV5-4 and J is TRBJ1-2; unclear D gene. V shed 0 bases and J shed 2 bases, with 8 bases lying between them. This CDR3 region has 14 residues. The germline V gene encodes CDR1 SGHNT and CDR2 YYREEE (reference sequence).

The chain employs TRBV7-9 and TRBJ1-1; TRBD1 matches at 8 bases. Unmatched junction bases numbered 9, after V lost 4 bases and J lost 5 bases. CDR3 length equals 15 residues. The germline V gene has CDR1 SEHNR and CDR2 FQNEAQ (reference sequence). In DNA form, the CDR3 reads TGTGCCAGCAGCTCACCGACAGGGGAAGGGACTGAAGCTTTCTTT. Protein sequence: CASSSPTGEGTEAFF.

The V call is TRBV27, the J call TRBJ2-2; D is undetermined. Germline V gives CDR1 MNHEY, CDR2 SMNVEV (reference sequence). V gave up 8 bases and J gave up 0 bases, with 13 bases separating them. The CDR3 runs to 15 residues. The CDR3 bases are TGTGCCAGCGGATTACAGATCGCGAACACCGGGGAGCTGTTTTTT. It codes for CASGLQIANTGELFF.